This T cell receptor (beta chain) was sequenced for a study of Ad26.COV2.S vaccination and SARS-CoV-2 variants. Study as a whole: The vaccine Ad26.COV2.S was put into the muscle once, or twice with 56 days between.

V dropped 3 bases and J dropped 4; count of bases not matched to a gene: 8. This CDR3 has 16 amino acids. Per the germline V gene, CDR1 is SGHTA and CDR2 is FQGNSA. Only in-frame clones appear in the TCRdb table, and some are missing; sequencing was by immunoSEQ multiplex PCR. The top ten hold around 3.5% of the sample, which has more than 250,000 clones, roughly 86% seen once. Treatment noted: 15 to 20 received Ad26.COV2.S at low or high dose, single or two shots; 5 received placebo; per-sample allocation not given. Sampling was done on day 63 after the first vaccine or placebo injection. Boston hosted the donor, who was an adult aged 18-55 years.

The receptor was isolated from a person aged 18-65 years who received the Ad26.COV2.S COVID-19 vaccine or a placebo. The chain recombines TRBV7-2 with TRBJ1-5; the match to TRBD1 covers 8 bases. The specimen comprised peripheral blood, sampled in a trial of Ad26.COV2.S vaccine versus placebo. The CDR3 sequence: CASSFFGTGDNQPQHF. In DNA form, the CDR3 reads TGTGCCAGCAGCTTTTTCGGGACAGGAGATAATCAGCCCCAGCATTTT.